These T cell receptor beta chains were read from a single sample in a study of identical twins. TCRdb re-analysed the 5' RACE reads in MiXCR, keeping a single row per CDR3 protein. The profile shows 650,000 to 800,000 distinct CDR3 sequences, under 9% of them singletons. These data are also associated with another study on yellow fever vaccine responses in identical twins.

Sample: PBMCs. The receptors stem from a woman aged 18-30 years in good health. Both conserved end residues are part of each CDR3. A D gene is named only where the DNA matches it firmly. Expanded clones are given a class, and other clones once, few, many or no size at all.

>TRBD2|TRBV7-2|TRBJ2-5|.
TGTGCCAGCAGCTTAAATAGCGGGGGGGCCGTGACCCAGTACTTC
CASSLNSGGAVTQYF
>TRBD2|TRBV24-1|TRBJ2-1|few
TGTGCCACCAGTGATGTGGTAGCGGGGTACAATGAGCAGTTCTTC
CATSDVVAGYNEQFF
>.|TRBV24-1|TRBJ2-3|.
TGTGCCACCAGTGCGGGGGGCGAAGCGGGGAATACGCAGTATTTT
CATSAGGEAGNTQYF
>.|TRBV20-1|TRBJ2-7|few
TGCAGTGCTAGAGATTACATGGGGGACGAGCAGTACTTC
CSARDYMGDEQYF
>.|TRBV7-9|TRBJ1-1|.
TGTGCCAGCAGCTTAGGGGGGGATGTGAGGACTGAAGCTTTCTTT
CASSLGGDVRTEAFF
>TRBD1|TRBV9|TRBJ1-6|.
TGTGCCAGCAGCGTAGGTGGGACAGGCCATAATTCACCCCTCCACTTT
CASSVGGTGHNSPLHF
>.|TRBV5-6|TRBJ2-7|.
TGTGCCATCAGCCGCAGGAACTTCTGCGAGCAGTACTTC
CAISRRNFCEQYF
>.|TRBV4-3|TRBJ2-2|many
TGCGCCAGCAGCCCGATGGTAGTTAGCACCGGGGAGCTGTTTTTT
CASSPMVVSTGELFF
>.|TRBV6-2/TRBV6-3|TRBJ2-5|.
TGTGCCAGCAGGGGGACCGCTGAAGAGACCCAGTACTTC
CASRGTAEETQYF
>.|TRBV6-2/TRBV6-3|TRBJ2-4|.
TGTGCCAGCAGTTACCCCGGTATAGCCAAAAACATTCAGTACTTC
CASSYPGIAKNIQYF
>.|TRBV3-1|TRBJ2-3|many
TGTGCCAGCAGCTCTCCAAGTACTAGCACAGATACGCAGTATTTT
CASSSPSTSTDTQYF
>TRBD2|TRBV12-3/TRBV12-4|TRBJ2-5|many
TGTGCCAGCAGGCCCGGACTAGCCCAAGAGACCCAGTACTTC
CASRPGLAQETQYF
>.|TRBV11-3|TRBJ2-3|many
TGTGCCAGCAGCCCAAGGGGGACTTCAGATACGCAGTATTTT
CASSPRGTSDTQYF
>.|TRBV6-2/TRBV6-3|TRBJ2-7|few
TGTGCCAGCAGTTCCCGCCGTCGGGTGTTCTACGAGCAGTACTTC
CASSSRRRVFYEQYF
>TRBD1|TRBV7-8|TRBJ2-3|few
TGTGCCAGCAGCTCCTACAGGGGGCAAGGCACAGATACGCAGTATTTT
CASSSYRGQGTDTQYF
>TRBD2|TRBV27|TRBJ2-7|.
TGTGCCAGCAGTTTAAGGAGCCCGGGACTAGCGGGAGTAAATAGCTACGAGCAGTACTTC
CASSLRSPGLAGVNSYEQYF
>TRBD2|TRBV6-2/TRBV6-3|TRBJ2-7|many
TGTGCCAGCAGTTACGAAGAGGCGGGAGGCCTCTCCAGCTCCTACGAGCAGTACTTC
CASSYEEAGGLSSSYEQYF
>.|TRBV7-9|TRBJ1-1|.
TGTGCCAGCAGTTTAGACAGGCAGAGTGAAGCTTTCTTT
CASSLDRQSEAFF
>.|TRBV5-1|TRBJ1-5|few
TGCGCCAGCAGATGCGGACTGTTCAATCAGCCCCAGCATTTT
CASRCGLFNQPQHF
>.|TRBV25-1|TRBJ1-1|.
TGTGCCAGCAGTCCGTCCGGGGCGGAGAACACTGAAGCTTTCTTT
CASSPSGAENTEAFF
>.|TRBV24-1|TRBJ1-2|few
.
CATLVGLGTF
>.|TRBV3-1|TRBJ2-5|few
TGTGCCAGCAGCCACCGGGCGGGACAGCAAGAGACCCAGTACTTC
CASSHRAGQQETQYF
>TRBD2|TRBV6-1|TRBJ2-2|few
TGTGCCAGCAGTGCGACACTAAGCGGGAGCACCGGGGAGCTGTTTTTT
CASSATLSGSTGELFF
>.|TRBV18|TRBJ1-1|few
TGTGCCAGCTCACCACTGCGGATCACAGGAGGAGTTGGAGACACTGAAGCTTTCTTT
CASSPLRITGGVGDTEAFF
>TRBD2|TRBV11-2|TRBJ2-5|few
TGTGCCAGCAGCTTTTGGCTAGCGGACCAAGAGACCCAGTACTTC
CASSFWLADQETQYF
>.|TRBV7-7|TRBJ2-5|few
TGTGCTAGCAGCCGTCAAGGCGAGACCCAGTACTTC
CASSRQGETQYF
>TRBD1|TRBV24-1|TRBJ2-7|few
TGTGCCACCAGTGATTCCGGACAGGGGGCCAACGAGCAGTACTTC
CATSDSGQGANEQYF
>.|TRBV5-6|TRBJ2-2|few
TGTGCCAGCAGCTTGAATAGGGCTAACACCGGGGAGCTGTTTTTT
CASSLNRANTGELFF
>.|TRBV9|TRBJ2-2|.
TGTGCCAGCAGCGTACCGGTCAGCGGATCGAACACCGGGGAGCTGTTTTTT
CASSVPVSGSNTGELFF
>.|TRBV4-3|TRBJ2-7|few
TGCGCCAGCAGCCAAGGGTGGAGGGAGTTGGCATACGAGCAGTACTTC
CASSQGWRELAYEQYF
>TRBD2|TRBV7-2|TRBJ2-3|.
TGTGCCAGCAGCTTAGGCCTAGCGGTCACAGATACGCAGTATTTT
CASSLGLAVTDTQYF
>TRBD2|TRBV10-3|TRBJ2-2|many
TGTGCCATCAGGATAGCGGGAAATCGGGACACCGGGGAGCTGTTTTTT
CAIRIAGNRDTGELFF
>.|TRBV7-9|TRBJ2-3|few
TGTGCCAGCGGCTATTACACAGATACGCAGTATTTT
CASGYYTDTQYF
>TRBD2|TRBV29-1|TRBJ2-1|many
TGCAGCGTTTTCGGGGGGGCTTCCTACAATGAGCAGTTCTTC
CSVFGGASYNEQFF
>.|TRBV3-1|TRBJ2-2|.
TGTGCCAGCAGCCAAAGAACGAAGGAGCTGTTTTTT
CASSQRTKELFF
>TRBD1|TRBV9|TRBJ2-2|.
TGTGCCAGCAGCACCAACAGGGGGCCCACCGGGGAGCTGTTTTTT
CASSTNRGPTGELFF
>.|TRBV6-1|TRBJ2-5|many
TGTGCCAGCAGCCCGGGACACCAAGAGACCCAGTACTTC
CASSPGHQETQYF
>TRBD2|TRBV12-3/TRBV12-4|TRBJ2-1|few
TGTGCCAGCAGTGTAGCGGGTGCGATCTCCTACAATGAGCAGTTCTTC
CASSVAGAISYNEQFF
>TRBD2|TRBV7-2|TRBJ2-5|few
TGTGCCAGCAGCTTAGCGTTTGGGCTAGCGGGAGGGGTGGGAGAGACCCAGTACTTC
CASSLAFGLAGGVGETQYF
>TRBD1|TRBV12-3/TRBV12-4|TRBJ2-7|few
TGTGCCAGCAGTTTAGGTGAAGGGGGCGGTTACGAGCAGTACTTC
CASSLGEGGGYEQYF
>.|TRBV3-1|TRBJ2-5|many
TGTGCCAGCAGCCAAATGAGTCAAGAGACCCAGTACTTC
CASSQMSQETQYF
>.|TRBV11-2|TRBJ1-2|.
TGTGCCAGCAGGCGCCCTGGACAGCACTATGGCTACACCTTC
CASRRPGQHYGYTF
>.|TRBV23-1|TRBJ2-2|.
TGCGCCAGCAGTGTTACAGGGCCCGGGGAGCTGTTTTTT
CASSVTGPGELFF
>.|TRBV7-8|TRBJ1-1|.
TGTGCCAGCAGCCCCCGGTACACGGAGGAAGCTTTCTTT
CASSPRYTEEAFF
>TRBD1|TRBV29-1|TRBJ2-5|many
TGCAGCGTTGAAGTCAGGGGGCGAGGGGAGACCCAGTACTTC
CSVEVRGRGETQYF
>TRBD1|TRBV28|TRBJ2-5|few
TGTGCCAGCAGTTTAGGAGGGACAGGGTTCCAAGAGACCCAGTACTTC
CASSLGGTGFQETQYF
>.|TRBV9|TRBJ2-5|few
TGTGCCAACCGAGAGACCCAGTACTTC
CANRETQYF
>TRBD1|TRBV12-3/TRBV12-4|TRBJ2-5|.
TGTGCCAGCAGTTTTACAGGGGCGTATCAAGAGACCCAGTACTTC
CASSFTGAYQETQYF
>TRBD2|TRBV20-1|TRBJ2-1|.
TGCAGTGTTACGGGGGGTCCCTCCTACAATGAGCAGTTCTTC
CSVTGGPSYNEQFF
>TRBD1|TRBV7-2|TRBJ1-2|.
TGTGCCAGCAGCTTGGGGACAGGCCACTATGGCTACACCTTC
CASSLGTGHYGYTF
>TRBD2|TRBV7-8|TRBJ2-1|few
TGTGCCAGCAGCTCCTCAGCGGGAGGGTACAATGAGCAGTTCTTC
CASSSSAGGYNEQFF
>TRBD2|TRBV4-1|TRBJ2-4|.
TGCGCCAGCAGCCAAGCCATCCTAGCGGTCACCACCATAGCCAAAAACATTCAGTACTTC
CASSQAILAVTTIAKNIQYF
>.|TRBV28|TRBJ2-1|.
TGTGCCAGCAGTCGTGCGGGCCCCGAGAGGCAGTTCTTC
CASSRAGPERQFF
>.|TRBV5-1|TRBJ2-7|few
TGCGCCAGCAGCATCGCCATCGGCGAGCAGTACTTC
CASSIAIGEQYF
>.|TRBV14|TRBJ1-2|.
TGTGCCAGCAGCCAAGATTTGGGGAGAGCTAACTATGGCTACACCTTC
CASSQDLGRANYGYTF
>.|TRBV2|TRBJ2-7|.
TGTGCCAGCAGGGACCTGGCAGGGAACGACGAGCAGTACTTC
CASRDLAGNDEQYF
>.|TRBV6-6|TRBJ1-1|.
TGTGCCAGCATTCTGGGAGGCGGAACTGAAGCTTTCTTT
CASILGGGTEAFF